This T cell receptor (beta chain) was captured in a study of cytomegalovirus exposure and HLA in healthy donors listed by TCRdb under 2017. For the study in its entirety: The 550 to 750 repertoires of the first cohort and the 120 validation repertoires were produced on the same platform, according to a later analysis. The study was designed to test whether signatures of past pathogen exposure could be identified by cataloging public T cell receptors. In addition to the first cohort of 650 to 750 subjects, a separate validation cohort of 120 different subjects was used. High-throughput TCR immunosequencing, statistical association of individual TCRs with disease status, and machine learning were combined to predict cytomegalovirus infection status. What the study reported, not specific to this receptor: Of the cluster scores, roughly 95% were above 0 in a later analysis, which found that TCRs clustered in the first cohort also tended to co-occur in the 120 or so validation repertoires. Across donors, most TCR sequences were observed very rarely, whereas some public TCRs were present in many individuals. According to the authors, the approach could potentially be generalized to other disease states and immunological phenotypes. In the study, some 180 TCR beta chains were listed as associated with cytomegalovirus. In vitro tests confirmed that a few of the cytomegalovirus-associated TCR beta chains recognize cytomegalovirus antigens. The classifier was reported to diagnose cytomegalovirus status with high specificity and sensitivity in both the original and validation cohorts. The validation cohort had no HLA typing available for a later analysis, so co-occurrence within that cohort was assessed over all 130 or so repertoires.

With respect to this clone: Its antigen is still unknown. The record has no base qualities; no much larger clone is one base away.

Between the V and J ends, shortened by 4 bases and 3 bases respectively, the junction contains 4 bases. CDR1 is given as SGHAT and CDR2 as FQNNGV, both from the germline V gene. The CDR3 covers 11 residues, taking in both the cysteine and the phenylalanine. The sequence is cut down to CDR3 DNA, 33 bases in frame from base 1. To prepare the library, the immunoSEQ multiplex PCR assay was applied. The authors processed their data as follows. A statistical classification framework was built to diagnose cytomegalovirus status from the catalog of TCR beta chain sequences. This immuneACCESS table, as held by TCRdb, lists in-frame sequences with V and J called but not all clones. Of the missing ones, under half trace to an unresolved V gene in checked studies; the others have no known cause. V, J and clone size are taken as reported in that table, and D and trimming were inferred from the DNA itself. The sample profile shows about 57,000 clones; about 90% of them were found once. The top ten hold 0.95% to 1.5% of the sample.

The donors were included in the validation cohort of 130 or so subjects, a group kept apart from the roughly 680-subject first cohort. The sample consisted of PBMCs. The clonotype was recovered from a young woman in good health and CMV-seronegative. The rearranged segments are TRBV11-2 and TRBJ2-7; no D gene call is confident. The DNA sequence is given as TGTGCCAGCAGCTCTTTCTACGAGCAGTACTTC. The resulting protein is CASSSFYEQYF.